What follows describes a single T cell receptor (beta chain). Its antigen is unknown. Germline loops: CDR1 SQVTM, CDR2 ANQGSEA. The CDR3 sequence is 14 residues long. V lost 0 bases, J lost 4 bases, and 12 bases lay in between. This entry comes from a study of CD8 T cells in ankylosing spondylitis. Notes on the study in general: What seemed typical of ankylosing spondylitis blood was a TCR beta motif built from 8 or 9 highly homologous variants.

TCRdb independently ran MiXCR on the 5' RACE reads; one entry per CDR3 protein. The repertoire holds about 210,000 distinct CDR3 sequences, with 7% to 8% as singletons. Sequenced: blood, either unsorted or a sorted T cell fraction (not recorded which). The sequence derives from a male donor with ankylosing spondylitis. J is TRBJ1-2 and V is TRBV29-1, with D unresolved. The CDR3 bases are TGCAGCGTTGAAGATCTCAGGACGGTCTATGGCTACACCTTC. Translation: CSVEDLRTVYGYTF. Combining the CDR3 with reference TRBV29-1 and TRBJ1-2 gives the whole variable domain SAVISQKPSRDICQRGTSLTIQCQVDSQVTMMFWYRQQPGQSLTLIATANQGSEATYESGFVIDKFPISRPNLTFSTLTVSNMSPEDSSIYLCSVEDLRTVYGYTFGSGTRLTVV.